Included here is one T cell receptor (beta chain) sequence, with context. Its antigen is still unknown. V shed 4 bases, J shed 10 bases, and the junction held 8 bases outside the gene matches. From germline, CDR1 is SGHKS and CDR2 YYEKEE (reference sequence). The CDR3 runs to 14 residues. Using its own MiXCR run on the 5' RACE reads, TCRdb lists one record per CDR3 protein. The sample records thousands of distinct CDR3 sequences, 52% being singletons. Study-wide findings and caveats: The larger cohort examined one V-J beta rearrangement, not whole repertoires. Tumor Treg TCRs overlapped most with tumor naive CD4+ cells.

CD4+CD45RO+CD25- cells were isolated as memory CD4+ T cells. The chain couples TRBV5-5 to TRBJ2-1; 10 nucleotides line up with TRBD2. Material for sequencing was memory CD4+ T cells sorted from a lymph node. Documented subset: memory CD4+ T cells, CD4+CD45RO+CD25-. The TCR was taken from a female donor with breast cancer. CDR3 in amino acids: CASSDLAGVQEQFF. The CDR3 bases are TGTGCCAGCAGCGACCTAGCGGGAGTACAGGAGCAGTTCTTC.